This TCR beta chain was captured by sequencing in a study of tumor-infiltrating lymphocytes in primary liver carcinoma. Overall study context: Patients comprised men and women whose ages fell between 30 and 69 years. General study results and limits: Relative to tumor region pairs, the tumor-adjacent and tumor-blood pairs showed overlap that was lower. Top-250-clone fractions were significantly higher in tumors than in blood (p = 0.039).

Unsorted whole blood yielded blood RNA, and germline DNA was extracted as well. This clonotype was detected only once. Its antigen is unidentified. A read error is possible here, since a much larger clone lies one base away. The germline gives CDR1 LGHNA, CDR2 YSLEER. The CDR3 loop spans 17 amino acids. V was clipped by 0 bases and J by 5 bases; unmatched bases: 11. With a constant-region primer, TCR beta cDNA was made from approximately 510 ng of total RNA. Slightly modified ARM-PCR, run as three nested multiplex PCR rounds, produced the TCR beta libraries. Both of the initial two PCR rounds ran for approximately 11 cycles and employed TRBV1-TRBV30 forward primers alongside a C-beta reverse primer. Each CDR3 protein is one row after TCRdb ran MiXCR on the multiplex PCR reads. Here the sample spans about 320,000 distinct CDR3 sequences, 55% to 65% being singletons.

V is TRBV4-3 and J is TRBJ2-3, with 7 nucleotides matching TRBD2. The sequenced sample was peripheral blood. This clonotype was obtained from a man aged 35-49 years with primary liver carcinoma and hepatitis B virus infection. DNA for the CDR3: TGCGCCAGCAGCCAAGAATCCAGCGGGATGTTACAAGATACGCAGTATTTT. This encodes CASSQESSGMLQDTQYF.